The present T cell receptor (beta chain) was sequenced within a study of blood T cell repertoires in COVID-19 (dated by TCRdb to 2019 to 2021). In terms of the full investigation: Samples covering the acute and convalescent phases of COVID-19 were provided by collaborators in the United States, Italy and Spain. The repertoires were made available in a free public database intended to serve as a resource for research on the immune response to SARS-CoV-2. Samples came from the ongoing ImmuneRACE study (first 160 participants) plus 1,254 subjects from 6 global collaborators. Where available, HLA class I and class II types were taken from metadata supplied by the sample provider and were not determined by assay-based typing. The material from the prospective study consisted of cDNA or gDNA derived from T cells, B-cell-depleted T cells, or PBMCs. Deeply sampled blood TCRbeta repertoires from subjects exposed to, actively infected with, or recovered from COVID-19 were included in the dataset. Nearly every sample came with metadata listing a de-identified subject ID, COVID-19 status, age in years and sex.

Concerning this clone: The antigen it recognizes is unknown. No base quality information exists; no much larger clone differs at one position.

The CDR3 starts with the cysteine, ends with the phenylalanine, and has 15 residues. The entry retains the CDR3 DNA only, 45 bases that are in frame from base 1. CDR1 and CDR2 (LNHNV, YYDKDF) derive from the germline V gene (reference sequence). V lost 3 bases and J lost 0 bases; the stretch between them is 9 bases long. On the study overall, not on this receptor specifically: Clinical and demographic metadata were provided uncurated, with the amount varying by source and participant.

The collaborating institutions used their own protocols to collect whole blood in K2EDTA tubes. For TCRbeta analysis, collaborators shipped samples as frozen whole blood, isolated PBMCs, or DNA extracted from either of those sample types. TCRbeta CDR3 regions were amplified from genomic DNA by means of the immunoSEQ Assay, a bias-controlled multiplex PCR. Per the original workflow: The number of nucleated cells in each sample was estimated from the amplification of reference gene primers within the assay. To quantify the absolute abundance of each unique TCRbeta CDR3 rearrangement, sequence reads were collapsed and filtered. Productive Simpson clonality was computed per sample as the square root of Simpson's diversity index over productive rearrangements. Here the immuneACCESS table is served through TCRdb, limited to in-frame sequences with V and J called. Missing clones are a known gap in these copies; in checked studies unresolved V genes cover under half, and the rest lacks a known reason. Clonal size and the V and J genes are those of that table, whereas D and trimming came from the DNA. The sample table holds roughly 200,000 clones, of which roughly three quarters were seen once. Just over 8.5% of the sample comes from the top ten.

The sequence joins TRBV15 to TRBJ1-5; TRBD1 is a weak D gene call, 6 bases matching. The source is a woman aged 50 to 60 with active or convalescent COVID-19. Sequencing used peripheral blood. At the DNA level, the sequence is TGTGCCACCAGCAGGGGACAATATAGCAATCAGCCCCAGCATTTT. Translation gives CATSRGQYSNQPQHF.